The 7 T cell receptor beta chains below come from one sample, sequenced in a study of T cells in Graves' hyperthyroidism and ophthalmopathy. Template material for amplifying TCR beta CDR3 regions consisted of RNA transcripts. Researchers ran a first-round RT-PCR on the TCR CDR3 using the HTBI primer set. TCRdb used MiXCR to reprocess the multiplex PCR reads, holding one entry per CDR3 protein. The table records 240,000 or so distinct CDR3 sequences, roughly 15% of them present only once. Sequencing input: blood. The receptors were sampled from a woman aged 18-29 years with Graves' ophthalmopathy.

This clonotype was found many times. V gene TRBV20-1 combines with J gene TRBJ2-7; weak D call: TRBD2 (7 bases). With 0 bases removed from V and 3 bases from J, the gap between germline ends came to 18 bases. The germline V gene encodes CDR1 DFQATT and CDR2 SNEGSKA (reference sequence). The CDR3 extends over 16 amino acids. The CDR3 sequence: CSARDDQGGGLYEQYF. Here the CDR3 DNA reads TGCAGTGCTAGAGATGACCAAGGCGGGGGCCTCTACGAGCAGTACTTC.

This clonotype was seen repeatedly, ten times or more. The J gene is TRBJ1-2, the V gene TRBV7-3; 10 bases map to TRBD1. This CDR3 spans 17 amino acids. Germline V lookup: CDR1 SGHTA, CDR2 FQGTGA. With 5 bases clipped from V and 6 bases from J, the junction kept 15 bases outside the gene matches. CDR3 in DNA: TGTGCCAGCAGCCCCCGGAGTAGGGACAGGGGTTTTCATGGCTACACCTTC. Translated, it gives CASSPRSRDRGFHGYTF.

This clonotype was observed many times. The genes are TRBV12-3 or TRBV12-4 and TRBJ2-2; D is unresolved. This CDR3 comprises 13 residues. Trimming removed 4 bases from V and 6 bases from J, with 9 bases in between. The CDR3 reads CASSSMSAGELFF. The CDR3 DNA is TGTGCCAGCAGTTCTATGTCGGCCGGGGAGCTGTTTTTT.

This clonotype was picked up a small number of times. V and J are TRBV6-1 and TRBJ2-1; 8 nucleotides match TRBD1. V shed 5 bases, J shed 4 bases, and the junction held 13 bases outside the gene matches. Looked up from germline, CDR1 is MNHNS and CDR2 is SASEGT. The CDR3 has 17 residues. CDR3 region: CASSPRSGTGIYNEQFF. CDR3 DNA sequence: TGTGCCAGCAGTCCCCGATCCGGGACAGGAATATACAATGAGCAGTTCTTC.

V usage is TRBV15 and J usage is TRBJ2-5; the D is unclear. The germline V gene has CDR1 LNHNV and CDR2 YYDKDF (reference sequence). The germline V and J ends were trimmed by 0 bases and 5 bases, with 13 bases remaining between them. The CDR3 has 15 amino acids. DNA for the CDR3: TGTGCCACCAGCAGAGATTCAACCGTTGTGGAGACCCAGTACTTC. Residues: CATSRDSTVVETQYF.

This clonotype turned up a few times. A much larger clone differs from this one at a single base, so this may be a read error. The chain uses TRBV28 and TRBJ2-7; tentatively, D is TRBD2 (7 bases). The CDR3 runs to 14 residues. Deletions cut 2 bases from V and 3 bases from J, with 11 bases between. Germline values: CDR1 MDHEN, CDR2 SYDVKM. CDR3 in DNA: TGTGCCAGCAGTTTAGGGGGGGCCTACTACGAGCAGTACTTC. Translated: CASSLGGAYYEQYF.

This clonotype has at least ten counts. V and J are TRBV4-1 and TRBJ1-6; maybe TRBD1 (6 bases). The CDR3 spans 15 residues. Trimming pared 2 bases from V and 8 bases from J, leaving 13 bases between. Germline CDR1 and CDR2: MGHRA and YSYEKL. Here the CDR3 reads CASSQTGGADSPLHF. The DNA for the CDR3 is TGCGCCAGCAGCCAAACGGGGGGCGCGGATTCACCCCTCCACTTT.